The rows below give T cell receptor beta chains drawn from one sample of a study of neurological immune-mediated disorders. TCRdb used MiXCR to reprocess the 5' RACE reads, holding one entry per CDR3 protein. The sample shows fewer than 60,000 distinct CDR3 sequences, about an eighth of them seen only once. Sequencing was carried out using PBMCs. The receptors shown here come from a male donor with HTLV-1-associated myelopathy (HAM/TSP). The CDR3 runs from the conserved cysteine through the conserved F or W. The D gene is left open where the match is weak. Clone sizes are given selectively: once, few, many, or a class where the clone is expanded.

V,J,D,size,CDR3,DNA
TRBV5-1,TRBJ2-5,-,many,CASSMPTGVQYF,TGCGCCAGCAGCATGCCCACTGGTGTACAGTACTTC
TRBV28,TRBJ2-3,-,many,CASSRTPPDTQYF,TGTGCCAGCAGTAGGACACCCCCAGATACGCAGTATTTT
TRBV20-1,TRBJ2-2,TRBD1,many,CSAYDRGRFTGELFF,TGCAGTGCTTACGACAGGGGGCGGTTTACCGGGGAGCTGTTTTTT
TRBV12-3/TRBV12-4,TRBJ2-7,-,many,CASSLAKGTYEQYF,TGTGCCAGCAGTTTGGCGAAGGGAACCTACGAGCAGTACTTC
TRBV27,TRBJ2-3,-,-,CASSPHQRSYSTDTQYF,TGTGCCAGCAGTCCCCACCAGCGTTCTTATAGCACAGATACGCAGTATTTT
TRBV20-1,TRBJ2-2,TRBD2,-,CSARQLAGRVGELFF,TGCAGTGCTAGACAGTTAGCGGGACGGGTCGGGGAGCTGTTTTTT
TRBV5-1,TRBJ2-2,TRBD1,-,CASSFRTGETGALFF,TGCGCCAGCAGCTTCCGGACAGGGGAAACCGGGGCGCTGTTTTTT
TRBV7-2,TRBJ2-7,-,few,CASRSRTNNYEQYF,TGTGCCAGCAGATCCAGGACAAATAACTACGAGCAGTACTTC
TRBV5-1,TRBJ2-5,TRBD2,-,CASSLFGGDDTQYF,TGCGCCAGCAGCTTGTTTGGGGGGGATGATACCCAGTACTTC
TRBV6-2/TRBV6-3,TRBJ1-1,-,many,CASSYGPETDAEAFF,TGTGCCAGCAGTTACGGGCCCGAGACTGACGCTGAAGCTTTCTTT
TRBV9,TRBJ2-7,TRBD1,many,CASSVPWPGQGLQEYF,TGTGCCAGCAGCGTACCTTGGCCGGGACAGGGACTCCAGGAGTACTTC
TRBV19,TRBJ1-1,-,many,CASGTQAGTEAFF,TGTGCCAGTGGGACACAGGCCGGCACTGAAGCTTTCTTT
TRBV20-1,TRBJ1-4,-,few,CSARDPAGAAEKLFF,TGCAGTGCTAGAGATCCGGCAGGGGCGGCTGAAAAACTGTTTTTT
TRBV27,TRBJ2-3,-,few,CASSPSLRGTQYF,TGTGCCAGCAGTCCGTCCCTTCGGGGTACGCAGTATTTT
TRBV5-1,TRBJ2-7,TRBD1,-,CASSQGQPYVHYF,TGCGCCAGCAGCCAGGGACAGCCCTACGTGCATTACTTC
TRBV5-1,TRBJ2-2,TRBD1,many,CASSPDRAGTGELFF,TGCGCCAGCAGCCCCGACAGGGCGGGCACCGGGGAGCTGTTTTTT
TRBV7-2,TRBJ1-6,TRBD1,many,CASSLVQGASGSPLHF,TGTGCCAGCAGCTTAGTACAGGGGGCGAGTGGATCACCCCTCCACTTT
TRBV12-3/TRBV12-4,TRBJ1-1,-,many,CASSFGDTEAFF,TGTGCCAGCAGTTTCGGTGACACTGAAGCTTTCTTT
TRBV20-1,TRBJ2-1,TRBD2,many,CSASIPRAGGYNEQFF,TGCAGTGCCTCCATTCCGCGGGCGGGGGGTTACAATGAGCAGTTCTTC
TRBV11-3,TRBJ2-1,TRBD2,-,CASSLQRGSYNEQFF,TGTGCCAGCAGCTTACAGCGGGGCTCCTACAATGAGCAGTTCTTC
TRBV6-5,TRBJ2-7,-,few,CASNDGLEQYF,TGTGCCAGCAACGACGGCCTCGAGCAGTACTTC
TRBV12-3/TRBV12-4,TRBJ1-2,-,few,CASSPGSAAVYGYTF,TGTGCCAGCAGCCCCGGGTCAGCCGCCGTTTATGGCTACACCTTC
TRBV5-1,TRBJ2-7,-,many,CASSLAPSYEQYF,TGCGCCAGCAGCTTGGCCCCCTCCTACGAGCAGTACTTC
TRBV7-2,TRBJ1-5,-,many,CASSLRDQPQHF,TGTGCCAGCAGCTTAAGAGATCAGCCCCAGCATTTT
TRBV28,TRBJ1-1,-,many,CASSLPGAGTEAFF,TGTGCCAGCAGTTTACCCGGGGCTGGAACTGAAGCTTTCTTT
TRBV7-2,TRBJ2-3,TRBD2,many,CASRRAGGPRDTQYF,TGTGCCAGCAGACGAGCGGGGGGGCCGAGGGATACGCAGTATTTT
TRBV20-1,TRBJ1-2,-,many,CSPKKGPGGGYTF,TGCAGCCCTAAAAAGGGGCCGGGGGGAGGCTACACCTTC
TRBV5-1,TRBJ1-5,-,many,CASSLVSGNQPQHF,TGCGCCAGCAGCTTGGTGTCTGGCAATCAGCCCCAGCATTTT
TRBV20-1,TRBJ2-7,TRBD1,many,CSASQDRVLNEQYF,TGCAGTGCCAGCCAGGACAGGGTTCTGAACGAGCAGTACTTC
TRBV5-1,TRBJ2-3,-,many,CASSPSFIADTQYF,TGCGCCAGCAGCCCCTCATTCATTGCCGATACGCAGTATTTT
TRBV20-1,TRBJ2-3,TRBD1,many,CSAKRRDRALLTDTQYF,TGCAGTGCTAAACGCCGGGACAGGGCCCTTTTGACAGATACGCAGTATTTT
TRBV4-1,TRBJ1-2,TRBD1,many,CASSSRDRGAGYTF,TGCGCCAGCAGTTCCCGGGACAGGGGAGCCGGCTACACCTTC
TRBV18,TRBJ1-4,-,-,CARSPEVVKGEKLFF,TGTGCCCGCTCACCAGAGGTGGTGAAGGGGGAAAAACTGTTTTTT
TRBV7-2,TRBJ2-1,-,many,CASSFTGYGQFF,TGTGCCAGCAGCTTTACCGGGTATGGGCAGTTCTTC
TRBV5-1,TRBJ1-1,-,many,CASSDQGLNTEAFF,TGCGCCAGCAGCGATCAGGGATTGAACACTGAAGCTTTCTTT
TRBV4-3,TRBJ2-3,-,many,CASSFDSVGTDTQYF,TGCGCCAGCAGCTTCGACAGCGTCGGCACAGATACGCAGTATTTT
TRBV20-1,TRBJ2-5,TRBD2,medium-sized,CSARDLLAGSVETQYF,TGCAGTGCTAGAGATTTACTAGCGGGGAGTGTGGAGACCCAGTACTTC
TRBV5-1,TRBJ1-1,-,many,CASSSLTGPTEAFF,TGCGCCAGCAGCTCGTTAACAGGGCCCACTGAAGCTTTCTTT
TRBV6-5,TRBJ2-3,TRBD2,many,CASRRTSGGVSTDTQYF,TGTGCCAGCCGAAGGACTAGCGGGGGGGTAAGCACAGATACGCAGTATTTT
TRBV5-1,TRBJ2-3,-,many,CASSLGIRVSRDTQYF,TGCGCCAGCAGCTTAGGAATAAGGGTTTCGAGGGATACGCAGTATTTT